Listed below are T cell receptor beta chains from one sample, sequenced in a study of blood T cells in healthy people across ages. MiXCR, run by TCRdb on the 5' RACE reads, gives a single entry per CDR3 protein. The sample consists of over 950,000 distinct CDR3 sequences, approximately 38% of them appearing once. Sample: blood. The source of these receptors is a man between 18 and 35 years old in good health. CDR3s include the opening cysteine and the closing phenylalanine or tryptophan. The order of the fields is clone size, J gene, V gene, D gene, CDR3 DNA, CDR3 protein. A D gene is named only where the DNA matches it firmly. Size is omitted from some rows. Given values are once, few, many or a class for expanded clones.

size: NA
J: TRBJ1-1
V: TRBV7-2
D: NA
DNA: TGTGCCAGCAGCAGACTTATTAGGAGCACTGAAGCTTTCTTT
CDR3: CASSRLIRSTEAFF

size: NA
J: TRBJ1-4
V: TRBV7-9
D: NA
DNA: TGTGCCAGCAGCCCAGGAGAAACTAATGAAAAACTGTTTTTT
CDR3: CASSPGETNEKLFF

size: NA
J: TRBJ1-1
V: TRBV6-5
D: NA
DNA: TGTGCCAGCAGTCCCGGACAGAACAGAGGGTTCACTGAAGCTTTCTTT
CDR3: CASSPGQNRGFTEAFF

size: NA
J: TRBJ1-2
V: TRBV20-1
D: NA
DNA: TGCAGTGCTAGAGACCTTGACGGGTGGTTGGGAGGCTACACCTTC
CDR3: CSARDLDGWLGGYTF

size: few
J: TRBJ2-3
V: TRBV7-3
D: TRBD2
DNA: TGTGCCAGCAGCTTAAGCCCGGGGGGGGAGACAGATACGCAGTATTTT
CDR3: CASSLSPGGETDTQYF

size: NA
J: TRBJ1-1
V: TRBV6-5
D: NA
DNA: TGTGCCAGCAGTAGGTCCAGCAACACTGAAGCTTTCTTT
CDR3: CASSRSSNTEAFF

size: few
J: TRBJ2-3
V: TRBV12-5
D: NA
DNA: TGTGTTAGTGGTTTGGTTTCGACAGATACGCAGTATTTT
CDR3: CVSGLVSTDTQYF

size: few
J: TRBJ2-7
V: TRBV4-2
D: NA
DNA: TGTGCCAGCAGCCAAGAGAGTGGTACCCCCACCTACGAGCAGTACTTC
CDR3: CASSQESGTPTYEQYF

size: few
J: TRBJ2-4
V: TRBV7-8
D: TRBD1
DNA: TGTGCCAGCAGCTTAGAACAGGGGTCACCCATTCAGTACTTC
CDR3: CASSLEQGSPIQYF

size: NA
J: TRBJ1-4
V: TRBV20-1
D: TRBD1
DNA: TGCAGTGCCTGGACAGGGGCCGGGGCAACTAATGAAAAACTGTTTTTT
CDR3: CSAWTGAGATNEKLFF

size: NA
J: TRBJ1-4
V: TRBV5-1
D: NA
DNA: TGCGCCAGCAGCTTGGGGCTCCGGGCAGGGAATGAAAAACTGTTTTTT
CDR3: CASSLGLRAGNEKLFF

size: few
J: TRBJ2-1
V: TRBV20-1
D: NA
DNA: TGCAGTGCTAGAGGCCGACAGGCCGACTCCTACAATGAGCAGTTCTTC
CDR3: CSARGRQADSYNEQFF

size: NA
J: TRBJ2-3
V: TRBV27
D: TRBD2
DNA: TGTGCCAGCAGTTTCCTAGCGGGGGAAGGGACAGATACGCAGTATTTT
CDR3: CASSFLAGEGTDTQYF

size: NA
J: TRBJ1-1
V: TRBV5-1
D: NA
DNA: TGCGCCAGCAGTCATGACATCCCCCGGGGCACTGAAGCTTTCTTT
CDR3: CASSHDIPRGTEAFF

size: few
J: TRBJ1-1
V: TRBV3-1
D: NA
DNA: TGTGCCAGCACCTACTTTGGGAAGAACACTGAAGCTTTCTTT
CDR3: CASTYFGKNTEAFF

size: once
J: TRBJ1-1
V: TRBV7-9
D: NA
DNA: TGTGCCAGCAGCTTAGCGTTGGGGTTGGGCATGACCACTGAAGCTTTCTTT
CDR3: CASSLALGLGMTTEAFF

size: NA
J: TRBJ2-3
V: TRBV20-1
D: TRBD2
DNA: TGCAGTGCTAGACGACTTAGCGGGGGGGACAGTAACGAACGGTGGGATACGCAGTATTTT
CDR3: CSARRLSGGDSNERWDTQYF

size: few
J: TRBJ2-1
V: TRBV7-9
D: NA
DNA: TGTGCCAGCAGCTTAACGGCGGGGCTCGGTGAGCAGTTCTTC
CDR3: CASSLTAGLGEQFF

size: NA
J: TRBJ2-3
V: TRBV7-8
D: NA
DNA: TGTGCCAGCAGCTTCCGACGGCCGGACATCCAATATACGCAGTATTTT
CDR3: CASSFRRPDIQYTQYF

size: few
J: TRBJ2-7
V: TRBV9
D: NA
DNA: TGTGCCAGCAGGGACCAGTACAATGAGCAGTACTTC
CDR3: CASRDQYNEQYF

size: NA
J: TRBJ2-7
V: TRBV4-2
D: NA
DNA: TGTGCCAGCAGCCAAGATGGGGTCAGGGCACTTCTCTCCTACAATGAGCAGTACTTC
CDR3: CASSQDGVRALLSYNEQYF

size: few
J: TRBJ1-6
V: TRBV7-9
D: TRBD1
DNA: TGTGCCAGCAGCTCCCAAGGGACAGAAAATTCACCCCTCCACTTT
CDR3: CASSSQGTENSPLHF

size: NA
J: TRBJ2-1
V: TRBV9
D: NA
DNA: TGTGCCAGCAGCGTCACCGGCGGTTACAATGAGCAGTTCTTC
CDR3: CASSVTGGYNEQFF

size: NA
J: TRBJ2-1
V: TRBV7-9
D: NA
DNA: TGTGCCAGCAGCCCGGAACCCTGGGATGAGCAGTTCTTC
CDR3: CASSPEPWDEQFF

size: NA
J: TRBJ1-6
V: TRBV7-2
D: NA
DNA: TGTGCCAGCAGCTTAGACGGAGTGGCCCTCCACTTT
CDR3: CASSLDGVALHF

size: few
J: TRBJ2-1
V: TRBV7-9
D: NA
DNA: TGTGCCAGCATCTTCCTGCCGGGGGTAAGCTCCTACAATGAGCAGTTCTTC
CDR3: CASIFLPGVSSYNEQFF

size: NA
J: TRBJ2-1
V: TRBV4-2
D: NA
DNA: TGTGCCAGCAGCCAAGAGGACTTAACCTTAGGCAATGAGCAGTTCTTC
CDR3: CASSQEDLTLGNEQFF

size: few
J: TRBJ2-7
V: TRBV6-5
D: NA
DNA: TGTGCCAGCAGTTTCCCGGGGGAGCAGTACTTC
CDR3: CASSFPGEQYF

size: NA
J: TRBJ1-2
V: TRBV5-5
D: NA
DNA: TGTGCCAGCAGCTTGGTGGCCGCTCGGTTCTATGGCTACACCTTC
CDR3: CASSLVAARFYGYTF

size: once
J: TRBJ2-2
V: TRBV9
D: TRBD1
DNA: TGTGCCGGACAGGGAGAAGCCACCGGGGAGCTGTTTTTT
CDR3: CAGQGEATGELFF

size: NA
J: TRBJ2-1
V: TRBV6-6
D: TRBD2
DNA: TGTGCCAGCAGCCTAACCGCTAGCGGGGGGTTCAATGAGCAGTTCTTC
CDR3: CASSLTASGGFNEQFF

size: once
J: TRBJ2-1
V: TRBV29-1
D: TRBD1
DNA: TGCAGCGTTGAGAAACGACAGGGGGGCAATGAGCAGTTCTTC
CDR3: CSVEKRQGGNEQFF

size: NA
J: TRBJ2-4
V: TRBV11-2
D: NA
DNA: TGTGCCAGCAGCTTCGGGGGACAGCAGTACTTC
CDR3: CASSFGGQQYF

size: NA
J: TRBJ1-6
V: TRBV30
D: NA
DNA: TGTGCCTGGATGATCGGGGGCTCACCCCTCCACTTT
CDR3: CAWMIGGSPLHF

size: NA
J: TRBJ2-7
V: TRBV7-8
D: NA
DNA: TGTGCCAGCAGCCCCGAGGGGGGCTCCTACAATGAGCAGTACTTC
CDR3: CASSPEGGSYNEQYF

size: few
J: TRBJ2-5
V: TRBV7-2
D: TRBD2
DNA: TGTGCCAGCAGCTTTTACGGGGGGAAGACCCAGTACTTC
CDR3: CASSFYGGKTQYF

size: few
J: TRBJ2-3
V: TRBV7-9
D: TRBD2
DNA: TGTGCCAGCAGCTTAAAGCGGGGGGAGATGGCAGATACGCAGTATTTT
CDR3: CASSLKRGEMADTQYF

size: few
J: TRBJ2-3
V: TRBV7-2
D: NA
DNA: TGTGCCAGCAGCTTAATCAGATCTAGCACAGATACGCAGTATTTT
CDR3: CASSLIRSSTDTQYF

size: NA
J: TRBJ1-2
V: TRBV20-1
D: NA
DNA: TGCAGTGCTAGCCTACAGGGAGGCTACACCTTC
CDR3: CSASLQGGYTF

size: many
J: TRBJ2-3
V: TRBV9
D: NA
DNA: TGTGCCAGCAGCGAAAACACAGATACGCAGTATTTT
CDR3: CASSENTDTQYF

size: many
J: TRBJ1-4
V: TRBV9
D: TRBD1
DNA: TGTGCCAGCAGCGTAGGCACAGGGGGTGAAAAACTGTTTTTT
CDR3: CASSVGTGGEKLFF

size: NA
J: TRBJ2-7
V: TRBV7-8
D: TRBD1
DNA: TGTGCCACCGCAGGGGGCCTACAAACCTACGAGCAGTACTTC
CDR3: CATAGGLQTYEQYF

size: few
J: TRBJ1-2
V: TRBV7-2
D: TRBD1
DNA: TGTGCCAGCAGCTTAGAACTTGACAGGGTTGGGTATGGCTACACCTTC
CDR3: CASSLELDRVGYGYTF

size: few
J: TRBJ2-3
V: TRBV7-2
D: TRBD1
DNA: TGTGCCAGCAGCCCCCGAACAGGGGAATTGAGCACAGATACGCAGTATTTT
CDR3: CASSPRTGELSTDTQYF

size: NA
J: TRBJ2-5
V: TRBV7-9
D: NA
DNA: TGTGCCAGCAGCCACAGGAATCAAGAGACCCAGTACTTC
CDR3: CASSHRNQETQYF

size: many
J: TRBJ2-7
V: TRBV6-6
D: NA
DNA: TGTGCCAGCAGTTACTTATTAAACTCCTACGAGCAGTACTTC
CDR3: CASSYLLNSYEQYF

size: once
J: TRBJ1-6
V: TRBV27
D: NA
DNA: TGTGCCAGCAGTCCCGCAGGGTCTAATTCACCCCTCCACTTT
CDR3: CASSPAGSNSPLHF

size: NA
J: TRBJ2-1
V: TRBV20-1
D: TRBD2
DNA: TGCAGTGCTAGAGAACTAGCGGGGGAGACCTACAATGAGCAGTTCTTC
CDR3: CSARELAGETYNEQFF

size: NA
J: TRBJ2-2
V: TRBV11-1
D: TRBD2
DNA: TGTGCCAGCAGCTTGGAAGGGGAGGGCGGGGAGCTGTTTTTT
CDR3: CASSLEGEGGELFF